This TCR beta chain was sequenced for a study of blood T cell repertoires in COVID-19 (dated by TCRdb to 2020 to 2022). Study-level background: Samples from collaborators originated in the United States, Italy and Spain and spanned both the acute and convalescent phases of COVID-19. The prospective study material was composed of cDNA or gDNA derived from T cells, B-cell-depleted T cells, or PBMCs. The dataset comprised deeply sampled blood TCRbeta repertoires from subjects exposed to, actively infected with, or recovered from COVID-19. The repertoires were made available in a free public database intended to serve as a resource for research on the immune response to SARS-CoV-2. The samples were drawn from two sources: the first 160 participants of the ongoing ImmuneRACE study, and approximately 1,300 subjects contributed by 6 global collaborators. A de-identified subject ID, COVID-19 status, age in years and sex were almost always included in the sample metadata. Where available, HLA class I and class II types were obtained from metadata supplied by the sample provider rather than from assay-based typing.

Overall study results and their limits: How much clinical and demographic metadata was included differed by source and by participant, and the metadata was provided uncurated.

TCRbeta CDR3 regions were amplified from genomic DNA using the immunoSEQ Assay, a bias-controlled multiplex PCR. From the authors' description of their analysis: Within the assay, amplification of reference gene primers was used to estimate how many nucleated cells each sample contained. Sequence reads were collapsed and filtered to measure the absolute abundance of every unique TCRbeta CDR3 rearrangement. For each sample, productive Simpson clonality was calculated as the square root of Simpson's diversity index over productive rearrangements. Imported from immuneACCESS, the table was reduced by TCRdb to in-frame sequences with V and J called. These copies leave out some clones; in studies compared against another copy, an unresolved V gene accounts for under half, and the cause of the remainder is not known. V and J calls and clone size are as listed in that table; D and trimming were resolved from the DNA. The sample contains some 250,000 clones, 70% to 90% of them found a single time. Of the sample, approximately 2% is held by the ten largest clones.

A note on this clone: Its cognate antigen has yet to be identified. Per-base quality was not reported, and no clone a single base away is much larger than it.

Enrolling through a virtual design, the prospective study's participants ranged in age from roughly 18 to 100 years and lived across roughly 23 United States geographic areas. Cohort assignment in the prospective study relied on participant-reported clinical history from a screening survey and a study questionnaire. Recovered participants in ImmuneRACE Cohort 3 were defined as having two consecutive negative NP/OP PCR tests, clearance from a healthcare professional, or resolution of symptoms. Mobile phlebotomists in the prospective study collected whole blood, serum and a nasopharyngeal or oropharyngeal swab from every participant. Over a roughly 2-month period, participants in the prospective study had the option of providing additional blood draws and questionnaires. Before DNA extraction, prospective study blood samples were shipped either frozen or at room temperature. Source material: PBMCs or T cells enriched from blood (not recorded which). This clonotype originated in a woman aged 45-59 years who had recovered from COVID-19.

For the CDR3, the sequence is CASTPTRRSTDTQYF. The bases are TGTGCCAGCACCCCGACAAGGAGGAGCACAGATACGCAGTATTTT. In this chain, TRBV27 is recombined with TRBJ2-3; tentative D gene TRBD2, with 5 bases matching. The junction carries 14 bases between V and J, which are trimmed by 7 bases and 0 bases respectively. Looking up the germline V gene (reference sequence) yields CDR1 MNHEY and CDR2 SMNVEV. From the cysteine through the phenylalanine, the CDR3 covers 15 amino acids. The DNA shown is the 45-base CDR3, in frame from base 1.